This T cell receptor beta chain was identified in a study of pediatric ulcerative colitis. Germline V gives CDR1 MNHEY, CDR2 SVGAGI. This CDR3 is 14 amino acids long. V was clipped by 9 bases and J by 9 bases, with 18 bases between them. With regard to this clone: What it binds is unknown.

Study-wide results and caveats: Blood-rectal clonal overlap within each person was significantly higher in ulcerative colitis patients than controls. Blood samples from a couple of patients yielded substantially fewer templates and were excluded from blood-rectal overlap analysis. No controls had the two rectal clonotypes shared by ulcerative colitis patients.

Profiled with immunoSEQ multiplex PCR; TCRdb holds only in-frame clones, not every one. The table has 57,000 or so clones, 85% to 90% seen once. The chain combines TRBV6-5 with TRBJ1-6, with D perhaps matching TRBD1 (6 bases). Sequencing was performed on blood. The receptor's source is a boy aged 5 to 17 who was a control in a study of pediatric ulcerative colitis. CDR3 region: CASTSRGFGSPLHF. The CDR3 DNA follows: TGTGCCAGTACTTCCAGGGGTTTTGGTTCACCCCTCCACTTT.